Described below is a single TCR beta chain sequence and its context. Its antigen remains unidentified. The sample originates from a study of response to subunit inactivated influenza vaccine. General observations from the study: A suggestion made by the authors is that each seasonal influenza vaccination recruits few new T cells.

TCRdb redid the calling of the RT-PCR reads with MiXCR, one entry per CDR3 protein. The sample carries about 540,000 distinct CDR3 sequences, approximately 15% recorded once. This CDR3 is built from 16 residues. With 0 bases removed from V and 0 bases from J, the gap between germline ends came to 9 bases. Looked up from germline, CDR1 is LGHNA and CDR2 is YSLEER. The sequencing used PBMCs from blood, collected about 12 days after vaccination. The sequence derives from a man aged 50 to 59 who received an inactivated influenza vaccine. The J gene is TRBJ2-1, the V gene TRBV4-3; D perhaps matches TRBD2 (5 bases). The CDR3 loop is CASSQEAASSYNEQFF. CDR3 coding DNA: TGCGCCAGCAGCCAAGAAGCGGCTAGCTCCTACAATGAGCAGTTCTTC.